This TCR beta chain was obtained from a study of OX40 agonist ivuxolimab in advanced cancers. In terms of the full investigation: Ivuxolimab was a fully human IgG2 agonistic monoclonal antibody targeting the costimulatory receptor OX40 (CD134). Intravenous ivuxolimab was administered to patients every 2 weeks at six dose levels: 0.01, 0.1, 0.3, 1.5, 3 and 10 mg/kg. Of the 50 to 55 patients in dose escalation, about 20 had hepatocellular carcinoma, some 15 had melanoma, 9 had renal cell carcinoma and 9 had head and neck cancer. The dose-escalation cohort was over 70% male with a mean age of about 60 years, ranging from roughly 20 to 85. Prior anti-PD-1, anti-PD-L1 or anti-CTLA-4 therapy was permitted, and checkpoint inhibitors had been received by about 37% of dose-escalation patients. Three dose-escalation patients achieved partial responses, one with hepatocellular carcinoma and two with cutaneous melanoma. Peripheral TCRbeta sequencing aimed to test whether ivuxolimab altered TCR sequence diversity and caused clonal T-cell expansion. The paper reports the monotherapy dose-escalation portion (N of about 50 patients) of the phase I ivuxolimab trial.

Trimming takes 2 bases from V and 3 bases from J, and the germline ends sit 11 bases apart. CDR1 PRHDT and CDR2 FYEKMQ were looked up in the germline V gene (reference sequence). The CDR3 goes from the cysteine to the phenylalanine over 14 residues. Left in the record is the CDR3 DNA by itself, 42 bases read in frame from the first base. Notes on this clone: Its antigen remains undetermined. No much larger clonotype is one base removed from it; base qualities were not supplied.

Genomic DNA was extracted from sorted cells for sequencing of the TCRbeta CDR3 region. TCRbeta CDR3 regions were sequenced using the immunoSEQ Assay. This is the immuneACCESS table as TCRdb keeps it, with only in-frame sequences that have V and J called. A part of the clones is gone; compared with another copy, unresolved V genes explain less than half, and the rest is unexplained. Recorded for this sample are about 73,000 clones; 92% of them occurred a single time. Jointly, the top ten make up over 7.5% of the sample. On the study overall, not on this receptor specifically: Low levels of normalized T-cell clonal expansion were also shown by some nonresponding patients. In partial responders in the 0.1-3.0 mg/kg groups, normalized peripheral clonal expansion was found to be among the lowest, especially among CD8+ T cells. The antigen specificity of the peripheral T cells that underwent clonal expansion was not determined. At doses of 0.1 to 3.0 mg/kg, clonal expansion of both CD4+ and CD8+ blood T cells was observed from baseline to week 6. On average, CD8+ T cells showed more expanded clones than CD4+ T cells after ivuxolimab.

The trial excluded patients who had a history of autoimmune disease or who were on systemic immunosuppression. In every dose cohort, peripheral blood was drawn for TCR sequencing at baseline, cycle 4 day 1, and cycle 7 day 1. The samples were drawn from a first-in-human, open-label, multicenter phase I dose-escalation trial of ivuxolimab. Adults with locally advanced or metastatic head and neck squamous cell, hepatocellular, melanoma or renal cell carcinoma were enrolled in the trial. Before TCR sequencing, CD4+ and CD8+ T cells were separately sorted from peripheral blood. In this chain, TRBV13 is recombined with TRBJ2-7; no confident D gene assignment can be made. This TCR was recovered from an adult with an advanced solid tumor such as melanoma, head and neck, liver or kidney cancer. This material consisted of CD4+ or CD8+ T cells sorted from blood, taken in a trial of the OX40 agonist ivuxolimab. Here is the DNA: TGTGCCAGCAGCTTACCAGGTCTGGACTACGAGCAGTACTTC. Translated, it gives CASSLPGLDYEQYF.